This is a list of T cell receptor beta chains from one sample in a study of radiotherapy plus CTLA-4 blockade in lung cancer. Clones were sequenced by immunoSEQ multiplex PCR, and TCRdb holds only the in-frame ones, with some missing. In the table there are 35,000 to 45,000 clones, 85% to 90% of which are singletons. The source material was peripheral blood, sampled from a patient treated with radiotherapy plus ipilimumab. All receptors come from a human donor with non-small cell lung cancer who had stable disease on radiotherapy plus ipilimumab. The CDR3 runs from the conserved cysteine through the conserved F or W. A D gene is named only where the DNA matches it firmly. Not every row has a clone size; where given, it reads once, few, many or a size class.

V gene	clone size	D gene	J gene	CDR3 protein	CDR3 DNA
TRBV5-4	-	-	TRBJ2-7	CASSFGMPPYEQYF	TGTGCCAGCAGCTTCGGGATGCCCCCATACGAGCAGTACTTC
TRBV5-1	-	TRBD2	TRBJ2-7	CASSTIAGGPYEQYF	TGCGCCAGCAGCACAATAGCGGGAGGCCCCTACGAGCAGTACTTC
TRBV9	once	TRBD2	TRBJ2-7	CASSGASGSSYEQYF	TGTGCCAGCAGCGGGGCTAGCGGGAGCTCCTACGAGCAGTACTTC
TRBV12-2	-	-	TRBJ2-1	CASRLGPRGLAYNEQFF	TGTGCAAGTCGCTTAGGCCCAAGGGGACTAGCTTACAATGAGCAGTTCTTC
TRBV6-5	-	TRBD2	TRBJ2-3	CASSLGLAGDTQYF	TGTGCCAGCAGTTTAGGGCTAGCGGGAGATACGCAGTATTTT
TRBV4-1	few	-	TRBJ1-2	CASSQVTSPQANYGYTF	TGCGCCAGCAGCCAAGTCACATCCCCCCAGGCTAACTATGGCTACACCTTC
TRBV11-2	-	-	TRBJ2-3	CASSPAGGTDTQYF	TGTGCCAGCAGCCCCGCCGGGGGCACAGATACGCAGTATTTT
TRBV4-3	-	TRBD1	TRBJ2-1	CASSQDTAAGGNEQFF	TGCGCCAGCAGCCAAGATACTGCGGCAGGGGGCAATGAGCAGTTCTTC
TRBV10-3	-	TRBD2	TRBJ2-4	CAISGEPGLTSYKNIQYF	TGTGCCATCAGTGGTGAGCCGGGACTAACTTCGTACAAAAACATTCAGTACTTC
TRBV28	-	TRBD1	TRBJ1-2	CASSFGDRVYGYTF	TGTGCCAGCAGTTTTGGGGACAGGGTTTATGGCTACACCTTC
TRBV27	once	-	TRBJ1-5	CASSFFGQPQHF	TGTGCCAGCAGTTTTTTCGGGCAGCCCCAGCATTTT
TRBV9	once	-	TRBJ1-3	CASSVQTGSGNTIYF	TGTGCCAGCAGCGTCCAGACAGGATCTGGAAACACCATATATTTT
TRBV9	-	TRBD2	TRBJ2-1	CASSVGTSGGNEQFF	TGTGCCAGCAGCGTAGGGACTAGCGGGGGGAATGAGCAGTTCTTC
TRBV9	few	TRBD1	TRBJ1-1	CASSVAGQGAGNTEAFF	TGTGCCAGCAGCGTAGCTGGACAGGGGGCAGGGAACACTGAAGCTTTCTTT
TRBV14	-	TRBD2	TRBJ2-1	CASSQEGRDPFNEQFF	TGTGCCAGCAGCCAAGAGGGGAGGGACCCCTTTAATGAGCAGTTCTTC
TRBV7-6	-	TRBD2	TRBJ2-1	CASSLASAGGNEQFF	TGTGCCAGCAGCTTAGCGTCGGCGGGAGGCAATGAGCAGTTCTTC
TRBV6-6	-	-	TRBJ2-1	CASSYSLVEQFF	TGTGCCAGCAGTTACAGCCTGGTGGAGCAGTTCTTC
TRBV19	-	-	TRBJ2-1	CASRGESITYNEQFF	TGTGCCAGTAGAGGGGAAAGCATCACCTACAATGAGCAGTTCTTC
TRBV7-8	-	-	TRBJ1-1	CASSLVGGRAEAFF	TGTGCCAGCAGCTTAGTCGGTGGGCGCGCTGAAGCTTTCTTT
TRBV5-4	-	-	TRBJ2-1	CASSLRGTDNEQFF	TGTGCCAGCAGCTTGAGGGGTACGGACAATGAGCAGTTCTTC
TRBV10-3	-	TRBD1	TRBJ2-7	CAIRAGTGRVYEQYF	TGTGCCATCAGGGCCGGGACAGGGAGGGTGTACGAGCAGTACTTC
TRBV11-2	-	-	TRBJ2-2	CASSFGLRGTGELFF	TGTGCCAGCAGCTTCGGGCTCCGGGGCACCGGGGAGCTGTTTTTT
TRBV11-3	-	-	TRBJ2-1	CASSSQGSYNEQFF	TGTGCCAGCAGCTCACAGGGCTCCTACAATGAGCAGTTCTTC
TRBV7-9	few	TRBD2	TRBJ2-7	CASSSILADEPYEQYF	TGTGCCAGCAGCTCGATACTAGCGGACGAACCCTACGAGCAGTACTTC
TRBV19	once	TRBD1	TRBJ1-2	CASWGQASYGYTF	TGTGCCAGTTGGGGACAGGCCAGCTATGGCTACACCTTC
TRBV28	-	-	TRBJ1-1	CASSLYTEAGAFF	TGTGCCAGCAGTTTATACACCGAGGCCGGGGCTTTCTTT